The 30 T cell receptor beta chains listed next were all sequenced from one sample in a study of control samples from healthy donors and cancer patients. TCRdb's copy holds only in-frame clones and misses some; the assay was immunoSEQ multiplex PCR. This sample yields over 150,000 clones, of which approximately 90% are seen a single time; 1.3% to 1.5% belongs to the top ten. Material: blood. The receptors here all came from a man younger than 40 in good health.

The chain has TRBV12-3 or TRBV12-4 and TRBJ1-3; D unresolved. The CDR3 spans 13 residues. The V end was cut by 6 bases, the J end by 0 bases, with 6 bases between. Here the CDR3 reads CASRPVSGNTIYF. In DNA, the CDR3 is TGTGCCAGCAGGCCCGTCTCTGGAAACACCATATATTTT.

V usage is TRBV3-1 (or the pseudogene TRBV3-2) and J usage is TRBJ2-1; D gene unclear. Trimming removed 0 bases from V and 9 bases from J, with 9 bases in between. The CDR3 sequence is 13 residues long. Germline loops: CDR1 LGHDT, CDR2 YNNKEL (reference sequence). CDR3 nucleotides: TGTGCCAGCAGCCAAGACATCGTGCCTGAGCAGTTCTTC. This gives the protein CASSQDIVPEQFF.

The genes are TRBV19 and TRBJ1-5, with unresolved D. V was clipped by 5 bases and J by 0 bases, with 11 bases between them. Germline lookup yields CDR1 LNHDA and CDR2 SQIVND (reference sequence). This CDR3 region has 15 residues. The chain's CDR3 is CASSSQVYSNQPQHF. In nucleotides, the CDR3 is TGTGCCAGTAGTTCTCAGGTCTATAGCAATCAGCCCCAGCATTTT.

The sample holds one count of this clone. The V gene is TRBV27, the J gene TRBJ1-6, with a weak D call TRBD1 (5 bases). This CDR3 has 17 residues. The germline V gene encodes CDR1 MNHEY and CDR2 SMNVEV (reference sequence). V was trimmed by 6 bases and J by 4 bases, leaving 19 bases between them. The CDR3 loop reads CASRLDSLYLYNSPLHF. The CDR3 coding sequence is TGTGCCAGCAGACTCGACAGCCTTTACCTATATAATTCACCCCTCCACTTT.

The V gene is TRBV7-3, the J gene TRBJ2-3; D remains unclear. The CDR3 extends over 15 amino acids. The V end lost 5 bases, the J end lost 0 bases, and 12 bases lay between the germline ends. Looked up from germline, CDR1 is SGHTA and CDR2 is FQGTGA. The CDR3 loop reads CASSQLMGSTDTQYF. Here the CDR3 DNA reads TGTGCCAGCAGCCAACTTATGGGAAGCACAGATACGCAGTATTTT.

This chain uses TRBV6-1 with TRBJ2-2, with 9 bases aligning to TRBD2. CDR3 length: 17 residues. V lost 4 bases and J lost 1; bases outside the gene matches: 7. Germline CDR1 is MNHNS and CDR2 is SASEGT. CDR3 DNA: TGTGCCAGCAGTGCAACGTTTAGCGGGGGGAACACCGGGGAGCTGTTTTTT. It is translated as CASSATFSGGNTGELFF.

The gene calls are TRBV6-6 and TRBJ1-5; perhaps TRBD1 as D (6 bases). The CDR3 runs to 13 residues. V lost 11 bases and J 2 bases, leaving 13 bases between the germline ends. The germline V gene has CDR1 MNHNY and CDR2 SVGAGI (reference sequence). The CDR3 nucleotides read TGTGCCTGTGGGGCAGGGGGCAATCAGCCCCAGCATTTT. It translates to CACGAGGNQPQHF.

This chain uses TRBV19 with TRBJ1-3; tentative D call: TRBD1 (5 bases). V lost 8 bases, J lost 0 bases, and 11 bases lay in between. Germline CDR1 LNHDA, CDR2 SQIVND (reference sequence). The CDR3 totals 14 residues. The CDR3 DNA is TGTGCCAGTCGAGACAGACTCTCTGGAAACACCATATATTTT. Its protein product is CASRDRLSGNTIYF.

The CDR3 nucleotides read TGTGCCTGGAGTGGACAGGGGGCCATCGCTGAAGCTTTCTTT. Translating gives CAWSGQGAIAEAFF. J is TRBJ1-1 and V is TRBV30; 10 bases agree with TRBD1. Unmatched junction bases numbered 5, after V lost 1 base and J lost 6 bases. CDR3 size: 14 residues. CDR1 and CDR2 from the germline V gene are GTSNPN and SVGIG (reference sequence). The whole variable domain, remainder taken from reference TRBV30 and TRBJ1-1, is SQTIHQWPATLVQPVGSPLSLECTVEGTSNPNLYWYRQAAGRGLQLLFYSVGIGQISSEVPQNLSASRPQDRQFILSSKKLLLSDSGFYLCAWSGQGAIAEAFFGQGTRLTVV.

The rearrangement uses TRBV11-2 and TRBJ2-1; D is undetermined. CDR1 and CDR2 from the germline V gene are SGHAT and FQNNGV. This CDR3 region has 15 residues. The V end lost 0 bases, the J end lost 10 bases, and 16 bases lay between the germline ends. The CDR3 DNA is TGTGCCAGCAGCTTAGATCTTGGGGTATTGGGGGAGCAGTTCTTC. The encoded protein is CASSLDLGVLGEQFF.

This clone was counted only a few times. This rearrangement joins TRBV30 to TRBJ1-1; TRBD1 matches 8 bases. This CDR3 contains 11 residues. CDR1 and CDR2 from the germline V gene are GTSNPN and SVGIG (reference sequence). V lost 5 bases, J lost 10 bases, and 6 bases stayed unmatched. CDR3 in amino acids: CAWGQGKGAFF. Written as DNA, the CDR3 is TGTGCCTGGGGACAGGGCAAGGGAGCTTTCTTT.

The gene calls are TRBV19 and TRBJ1-4; possibly TRBD1 for D (5 bases). The germline gives CDR1 LNHDA, CDR2 SQIVND (reference sequence). V lost 3 bases, J lost 8 bases, and 10 bases lay in between. The CDR3 loop spans 13 amino acids. CDR3 sequence reads: CASSIDWGEKLFF. CDR3 coding DNA: TGTGCCAGTAGTATCGATTGGGGGGAAAAACTGTTTTTT.

The rearrangement joins TRBV10-3 to TRBJ2-2; no reliable D call. This CDR3 has 14 residues. The germline CDR1 and CDR2 sequences are ENHRY and SYGVKD. The germline V and J ends were trimmed by 6 bases and 7 bases, with 15 bases remaining between them. In nucleotides, the CDR3 is TGTGCCATCAGGGGGTTCTCGGGCTTCGGGGAGCTGTTTTTT. Translation: CAIRGFSGFGELFF.

The DNA of the CDR3 is TGTGCCAGCAGCATAAACAGGGTATTAGGTGGAAACACCATATATTTT. Amino acid sequence: CASSINRVLGGNTIYF. This chain links TRBV7-2 with TRBJ1-3, with D possibly TRBD1 on 6 matching bases. Trimming removed 5 bases at V and 3 bases at J, with 17 bases between. There are 16 residues in the CDR3. Germline CDR1 and CDR2: SGHTA and FQGNSA.

The V call is TRBV14, the J call TRBJ2-3; 15 bases match TRBD2. In germline, CDR1 is SGHDN, CDR2 FVKESK. The CDR3 extends over 19 amino acids. V trimming: 4 bases; J trimming: 3 bases; junction bases outside the gene matches: 11. The CDR3 DNA reads TGTGCCAGCAGCCTAAACCCGGGACTAGCGGGAGGCCGGACAGATACGCAGTATTTT. This encodes CASSLNPGLAGGRTDTQYF.

This clone appeared a single time. This rearrangement joins TRBV7-2 to TRBJ1-6, with 11 bases identical to TRBD1. CDR3 length: 14 residues. Germline V lookup: CDR1 SGHTA, CDR2 FQGNSA. With V trimmed by 6 bases and J by 7 bases, 2 bases remained unmatched. CDR3 coding DNA: TGTGCCAGCAGTAGGACAGGGGGCAATTCACCCCTCCACTTT. Residues: CASSRTGGNSPLHF. The variable domain in full, with the rest retrieved from reference TRBV7-2 and TRBJ1-6, is GAGVSQSPSNKVTEKGKDVELRCDPISGHTALYWYRQSLGQGLEFLIYFQGNSAPDKSGLPSDRFSAERTGGSVSTLTIQRTQQEDSAVYLCASSRTGGNSPLHFGNGTRLTVT.

The chain uses TRBV9 and TRBJ2-1; 12 bases map to TRBD1. The CDR3 has 15 residues. The ends lost 3 bases at V and 6 bases at J; junction bases unmatched: 4. Germline values: CDR1 SGDLS, CDR2 YYNGEE. The CDR3 nucleotides are TGTGCCAGCAGCGGGGGACAGGGGGCCGGCAATGAGCAGTTCTTC. Protein sequence: CASSGGQGAGNEQFF.

The gene calls are TRBV25-1 and TRBJ2-5, with D possibly being TRBD2 (6 bases). The CDR3 runs to 15 residues. Looked up from germline, CDR1 is MGHDK and CDR2 is SYGVNS. Trimming stripped 4 bases from V and 5 bases from J, with 17 bases between. CDR3 amino acids: CASSGAPGVGETQYF. DNA of the CDR3: TGTGCCAGCAGTGGTGCCCCGGGGGTGGGTGAGACCCAGTACTTC.

V usage is TRBV7-9 and J usage is TRBJ1-4; 9 bases map to TRBD1. CDR1 is SEHNR, CDR2 FQNEAQ, per germline (reference sequence). There are 15 residues in the CDR3. Trimming at V came to 4 bases and at J to 8 bases, leaving 8 bases not matched to a gene. CDR3 nucleotides: TGTGCCAGCAGCTACATACAGGGGGCCGCGGAAAAACTGTTTTTT. Its protein product is CASSYIQGAAEKLFF.

This chain joins TRBV30 and TRBJ1-2; D perhaps matches TRBD1 (6 bases). V was clipped by 8 bases and J by 4 bases, with 17 bases between them. The CDR3 length is 13 residues. Looked up from germline, CDR1 is GTSNPN and CDR2 is SVGIG (reference sequence). The CDR3 loop reads CARKGGSAYGYTF. The DNA of the CDR3 is TGTGCCAGAAAAGGGGGTTCGGCCTATGGCTACACCTTC.

The genes are TRBV10-2 and TRBJ2-7, with D possibly matching TRBD1 (5 bases). The germline CDR1 and CDR2 sequences are WSHSY and SAAADI. V lost 5 bases and J lost 1, with 12 bases in between. This CDR3 contains 14 residues. CDR3 sequence: CASSTRVVSYEQYF. In DNA form, the CDR3 reads TGCGCCAGCAGTACCAGGGTCGTTTCCTACGAGCAGTACTTC.

The CDR3 DNA reads as TGTGCCAGCAGTTCCAATCCAGGTCCCGAAGCTTTCTTT. Encoded protein: CASSSNPGPEAFF. The gene calls are TRBV12-3 or TRBV12-4 and TRBJ1-1; no clear D gene. Deletions cut 4 bases from V and 8 bases from J, with 14 bases between. CDR3 length equals 13 residues.

This clone was counted a single time. The chain has TRBV11-2 and TRBJ2-1; the match to TRBD1 covers 7 bases. The CDR3 has 16 residues. V trimming: 4 bases; J trimming: 4 bases; junction bases outside the gene matches: 10. Looked up from germline, CDR1 is SGHAT and CDR2 is FQNNGV. CDR3 loop: CASSSIGTALYNEQFF. The CDR3 DNA reads TGTGCCAGCAGCTCCATCGGGACAGCTCTATACAATGAGCAGTTCTTC.

The CDR3, as DNA: TGTGCCAGCAGCCGGAGACTAGCGGGGGGACAAGAGACCCAGTACTTC. Translation: CASSRRLAGGQETQYF. The gene calls are TRBV4-2 and TRBJ2-5; 13 nucleotides match TRBD2. Germline assignment: CDR1 LGHNA and CDR2 YNFKEQ. The CDR3 covers 16 residues. V trimming: 4 bases; J trimming: 2 bases; junction bases outside the gene matches: 4.

The J gene is TRBJ1-2, the V gene TRBV7-2, with 8 bases identical to TRBD1. The CDR3 covers 16 residues. V lost 6 bases and J lost 9; bases outside the gene matches: 18. The V gene's germline CDR1 is SGHTA and CDR2 FQGNSA. The CDR3 DNA sequence: TGTGCCAGCAGAAGTTCAGGGCAGGGGGCGCCGGGTAGCTACACCTTC. The encoded protein is CASRSSGQGAPGSYTF.

V usage is TRBV7-9 and J usage is TRBJ1-2; TRBD1 matches 8 bases. Per the germline V gene, CDR1 is SEHNR and CDR2 is FQNEAQ (reference sequence). V shed 4 bases, J shed 3 bases, and the junction held 4 bases outside the gene matches. The CDR3 spans 14 residues. CDR3 nucleotide sequence: TGTGCCAGCAGCTGGACAGGGAGGGACTATGGCTACACCTTC. Its translation: CASSWTGRDYGYTF.

The rearrangement uses TRBV2 and TRBJ2-7; D may be TRBD2 (6 bases). This CDR3 spans 15 amino acids. V gave up 4 bases and J gave up 6 bases, with 19 bases separating them. The germline V gene encodes CDR1 SNHLY and CDR2 FYNNEI. The CDR3: CASSGPRAGGLEQYF. The CDR3 DNA follows: TGTGCCAGCAGTGGACCCCGGGCCGGGGGTCTCGAGCAGTACTTC.

This chain connects TRBV24-1 to TRBJ1-2, with D uncertain. This CDR3 is 13 amino acids long. The V end was cut by 4 bases, the J end by 8 bases, with 13 bases between. The germline gives CDR1 KGHDR, CDR2 SFDVKD. The CDR3 protein is CATSEPGLEGYTF. CDR3 DNA: TGTGCCACCAGTGAACCCGGACTGGAGGGCTACACCTTC.

This rearrangement joins TRBV27 to TRBJ2-7, with D perhaps given as TRBD1 or TRBD2 (7 bases each). From germline, CDR1 is MNHEY and CDR2 SMNVEV (reference sequence). Deletions cut 3 bases from V and 0 bases from J, with 30 bases between. The CDR3 is made up of 21 amino acids. The CDR3 DNA reads as TGTGCCAGCAGTTTCCGTATTCCCTTCGACAGGGAGGGGGGGATCTCCTACGAGCAGTACTTC. Translation gives CASSFRIPFDREGGISYEQYF.

The chain uses TRBV15 and TRBJ2-3, with 13 positions matching TRBD2. CDR1 is LNHNV and CDR2 is YYDKDF in the germline V gene (reference sequence). V gave up 0 bases and J gave up 5 bases; unmatched junction bases: 8. CDR3 size: 18 residues. The chain's CDR3 is CATSRDWGLAGRRDTQYF. The CDR3 DNA sequence: TGTGCCACCAGCAGAGATTGGGGACTAGCGGGAAGGAGAGATACGCAGTATTTT.